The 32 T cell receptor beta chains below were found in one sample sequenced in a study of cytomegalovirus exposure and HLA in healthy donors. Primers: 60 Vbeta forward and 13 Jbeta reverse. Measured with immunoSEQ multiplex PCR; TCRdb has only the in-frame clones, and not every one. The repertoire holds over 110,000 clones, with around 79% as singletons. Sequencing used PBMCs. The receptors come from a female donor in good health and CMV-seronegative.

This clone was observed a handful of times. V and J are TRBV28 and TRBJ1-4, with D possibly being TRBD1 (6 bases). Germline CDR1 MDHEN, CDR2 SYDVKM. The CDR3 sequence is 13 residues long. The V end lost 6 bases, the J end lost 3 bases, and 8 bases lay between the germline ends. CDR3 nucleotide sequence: TGTGCCAGCAGCCAGGGGTCTAATGAAAAACTGTTTTTT. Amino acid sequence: CASSQGSNEKLFF.

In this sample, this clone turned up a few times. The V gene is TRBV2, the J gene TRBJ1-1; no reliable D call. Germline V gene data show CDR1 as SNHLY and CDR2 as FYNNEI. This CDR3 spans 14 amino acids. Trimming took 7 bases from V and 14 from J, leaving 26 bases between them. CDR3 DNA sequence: TGTGCCAGCAACTCCCTACTGGGCCGGACTACAAGCTTCTTT. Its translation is CASNSLLGRTTSFF.

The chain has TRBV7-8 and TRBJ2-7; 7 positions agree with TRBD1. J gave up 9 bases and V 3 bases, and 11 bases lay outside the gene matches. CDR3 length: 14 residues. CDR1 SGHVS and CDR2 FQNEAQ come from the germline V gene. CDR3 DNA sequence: TGTGCCAGCAGCTTCGGGACAGCTATAGATCGGCAGTACTTC. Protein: CASSFGTAIDRQYF. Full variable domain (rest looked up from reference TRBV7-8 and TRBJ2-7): GAGVSQSPRYKVAKRGQDVALRCDPISGHVSLFWYQQALGQGPEFLTYFQNEAQLDKSGLPSDRFFAERPEGSVSTLKIQRTQQEDSAVYLCASSFGTAIDRQYFGPGTRLTVT.

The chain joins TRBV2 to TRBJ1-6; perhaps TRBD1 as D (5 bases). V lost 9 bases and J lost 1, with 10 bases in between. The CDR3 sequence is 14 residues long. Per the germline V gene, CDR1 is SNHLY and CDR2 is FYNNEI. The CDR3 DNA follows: TGTGCCAGTTTCCAGGGTTCCTATAATTCACCCCTCCACTTT. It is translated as CASFQGSYNSPLHF.

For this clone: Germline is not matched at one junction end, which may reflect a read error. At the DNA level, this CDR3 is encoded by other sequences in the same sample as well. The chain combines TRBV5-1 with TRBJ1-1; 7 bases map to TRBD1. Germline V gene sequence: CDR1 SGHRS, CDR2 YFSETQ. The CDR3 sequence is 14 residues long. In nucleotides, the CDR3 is TGCGCCAGCAGCAGGGGACAGCAGAACACTGAGGCTTTCTTT. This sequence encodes CASSRGQQNTEAFF.

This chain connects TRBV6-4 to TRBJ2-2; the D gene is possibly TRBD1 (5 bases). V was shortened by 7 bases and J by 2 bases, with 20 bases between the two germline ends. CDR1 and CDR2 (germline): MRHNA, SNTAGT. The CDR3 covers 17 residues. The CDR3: CASKREHTGVNTGELFF. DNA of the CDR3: TGTGCCAGCAAAAGAGAACACACAGGCGTCAACACCGGGGAGCTGTTTTTT.

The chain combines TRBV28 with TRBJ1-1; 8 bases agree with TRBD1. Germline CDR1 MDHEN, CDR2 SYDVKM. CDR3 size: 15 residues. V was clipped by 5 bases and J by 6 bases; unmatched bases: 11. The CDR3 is CASSLPHGQGSEAFF. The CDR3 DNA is TGTGCCAGCAGTCTTCCACATGGACAGGGCTCTGAAGCTTTCTTT. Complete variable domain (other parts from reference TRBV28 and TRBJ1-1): DVKVTQSSRYLVKRTGEKVFLECVQDMDHENMFWYRQDPGLGLRLIYFSYDVKMKEKGDIPEGYSVSREKKERFSLILESASTNQTSMYLCASSLPHGQGSEAFFGQGTRLTVV.

The CDR3 DNA reads as TGCGCCAGCAGCCAAGAGGCCAGTCAGGGGACTGAAGCTTTCTTT. Residues: CASSQEASQGTEAFF. The chain uses TRBV4-3 and TRBJ1-1; possibly TRBD1 for D (6 bases). Germline loops: CDR1 LGHNA, CDR2 YSLEER. The CDR3 has 15 residues. V was clipped by 0 bases and J by 5 bases, with 13 bases between them.

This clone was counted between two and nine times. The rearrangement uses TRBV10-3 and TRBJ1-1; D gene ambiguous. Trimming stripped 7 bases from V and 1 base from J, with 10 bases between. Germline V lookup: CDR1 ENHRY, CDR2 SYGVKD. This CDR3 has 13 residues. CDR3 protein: CAIKPEANTEAFF. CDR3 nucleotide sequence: TGTGCCATCAAACCAGAGGCGAACACTGAAGCTTTCTTT.

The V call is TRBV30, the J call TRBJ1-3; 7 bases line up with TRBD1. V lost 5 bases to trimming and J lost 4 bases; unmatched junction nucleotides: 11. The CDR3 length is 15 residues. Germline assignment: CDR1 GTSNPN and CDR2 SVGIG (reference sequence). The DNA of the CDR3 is TGTGCCTGGTTGCCAGGGGGGCTGTCCGGAAACACCATATATTTT. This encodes CAWLPGGLSGNTIYF.

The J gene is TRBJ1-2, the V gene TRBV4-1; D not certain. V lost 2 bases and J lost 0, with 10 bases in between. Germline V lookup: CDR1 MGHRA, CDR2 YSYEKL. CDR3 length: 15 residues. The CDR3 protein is CASSQSVLANYGYTF. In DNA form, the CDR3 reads TGCGCCAGCAGCCAAAGCGTGTTAGCTAACTATGGCTACACCTTC.

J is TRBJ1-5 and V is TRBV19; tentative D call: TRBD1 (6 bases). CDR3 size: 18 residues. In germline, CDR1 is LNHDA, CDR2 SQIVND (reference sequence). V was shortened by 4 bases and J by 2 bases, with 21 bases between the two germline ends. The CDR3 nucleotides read TGTGCCAGTAGTACTGACGGGGGGGGCGTTGTTGGCAATCAGCCCCAGCATTTT. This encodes CASSTDGGGVVGNQPQHF.

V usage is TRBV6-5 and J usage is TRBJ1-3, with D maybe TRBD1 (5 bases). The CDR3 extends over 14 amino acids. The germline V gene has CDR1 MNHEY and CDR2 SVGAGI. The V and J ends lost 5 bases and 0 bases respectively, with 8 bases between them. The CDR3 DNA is TGTGCCAGCAGTGAAAGGGGCTCTGGAAACACCATATATTTT. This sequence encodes CASSERGSGNTIYF.

The CDR3 sequence: CTSSQVTGKSDTQYF. CDR3 in DNA: TGCACCAGCAGCCAAGTCACGGGTAAATCAGATACGCAGTATTTT. V usage is TRBV1 and J usage is TRBJ2-3; TRBD2 reflects the table's D call only, with no check against the DNA. TRBV1 is shown as a pseudogene. The CDR3 extends over 15 amino acids.

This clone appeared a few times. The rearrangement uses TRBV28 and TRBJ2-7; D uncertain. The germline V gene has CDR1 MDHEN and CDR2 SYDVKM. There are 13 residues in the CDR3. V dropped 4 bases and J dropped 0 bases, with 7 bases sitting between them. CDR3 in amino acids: CASSYPSSYEQYF. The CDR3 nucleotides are TGTGCCAGCAGTTACCCGAGCTCCTACGAGCAGTACTTC.

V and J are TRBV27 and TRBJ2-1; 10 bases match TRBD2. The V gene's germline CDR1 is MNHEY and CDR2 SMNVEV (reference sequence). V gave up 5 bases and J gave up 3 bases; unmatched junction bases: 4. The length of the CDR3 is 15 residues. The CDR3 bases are TGTGCCAGCAGTCCTTCTAGCGGGGGCTACAATGAGCAGTTCTTC. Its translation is CASSPSSGGYNEQFF.

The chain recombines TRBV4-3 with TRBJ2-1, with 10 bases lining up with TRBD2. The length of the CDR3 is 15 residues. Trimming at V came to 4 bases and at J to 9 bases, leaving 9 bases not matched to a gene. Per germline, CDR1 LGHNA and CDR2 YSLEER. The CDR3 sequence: CASSLTIAGGGEQFF. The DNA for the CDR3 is TGCGCCAGCAGCCTGACTATAGCGGGGGGCGGTGAGCAGTTCTTC.

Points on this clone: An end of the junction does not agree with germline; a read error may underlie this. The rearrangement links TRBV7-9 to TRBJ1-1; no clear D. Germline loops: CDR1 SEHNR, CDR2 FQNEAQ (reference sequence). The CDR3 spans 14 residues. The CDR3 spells CANSLAVPIAEAFF. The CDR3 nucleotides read TGTGCCAACAGCTTAGCGGTCCCTATCGCTGAAGCTTTCTTT.

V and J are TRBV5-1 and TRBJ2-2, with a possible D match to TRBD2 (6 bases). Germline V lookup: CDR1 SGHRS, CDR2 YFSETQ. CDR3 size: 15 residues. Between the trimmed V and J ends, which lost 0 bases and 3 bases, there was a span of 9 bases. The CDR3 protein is CASSLGAGYTGELFF. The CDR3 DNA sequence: TGCGCCAGCAGCTTGGGAGCGGGTTACACCGGGGAGCTGTTTTTT.

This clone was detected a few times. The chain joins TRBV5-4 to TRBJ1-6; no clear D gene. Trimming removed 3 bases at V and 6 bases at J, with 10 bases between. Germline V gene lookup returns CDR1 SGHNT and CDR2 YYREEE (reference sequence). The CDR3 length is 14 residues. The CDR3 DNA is TGTGCCAGCAGCTCATACCTAGGTAATTCACCCCTCCACTTT. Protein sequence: CASSSYLGNSPLHF.

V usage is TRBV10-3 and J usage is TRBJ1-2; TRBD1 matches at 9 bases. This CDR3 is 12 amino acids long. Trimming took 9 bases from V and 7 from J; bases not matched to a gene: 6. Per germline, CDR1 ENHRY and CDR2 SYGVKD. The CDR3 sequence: CAIAGTGLGYTF. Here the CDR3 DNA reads TGTGCCATTGCCGGGACAGGGCTTGGCTACACCTTC.

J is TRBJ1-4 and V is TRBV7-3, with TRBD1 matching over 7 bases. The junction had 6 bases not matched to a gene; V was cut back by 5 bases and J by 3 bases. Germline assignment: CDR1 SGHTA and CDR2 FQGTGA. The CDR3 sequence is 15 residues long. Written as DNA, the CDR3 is TGTGCCAGCAGCGCCCAGACAGGGCCTAATGAAAAACTGTTTTTT. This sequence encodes CASSAQTGPNEKLFF. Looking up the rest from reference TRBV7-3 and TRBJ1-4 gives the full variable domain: GAGVSQTPSNKVTEKGKYVELRCDPISGHTALYWYRQSLGQGPEFLIYFQGTGAADDSGLPNDRFFAVRPEGSVSTLKIQRTERGDSAVYLCASSAQTGPNEKLFFGSGTQLSVL.

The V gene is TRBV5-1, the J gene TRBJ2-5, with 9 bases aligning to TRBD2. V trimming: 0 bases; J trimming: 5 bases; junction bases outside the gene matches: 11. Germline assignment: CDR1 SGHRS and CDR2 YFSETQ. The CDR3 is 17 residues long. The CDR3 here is CASSLAWLAGLRETQYF. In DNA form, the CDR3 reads TGCGCCAGCAGCTTGGCCTGGCTAGCGGGGCTGAGGGAGACCCAGTACTTC.

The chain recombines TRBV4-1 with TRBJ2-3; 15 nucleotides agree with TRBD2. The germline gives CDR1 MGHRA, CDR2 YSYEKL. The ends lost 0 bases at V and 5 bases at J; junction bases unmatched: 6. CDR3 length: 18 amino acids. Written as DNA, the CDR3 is TGCGCCAGCAGCCAAGACGGACTAGCGGGGGGGCGAGTAGATACGCAGTATTTT. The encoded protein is CASSQDGLAGGRVDTQYF.

CDR3 protein: CASRRTPKASPLHF. The CDR3 DNA sequence: TGTGCCAGCAGAAGGACACCTAAGGCGTCACCCCTCCACTTT. The V gene is TRBV28, the J gene TRBJ1-6; weak D call: TRBD1 (5 bases). Germline V gives CDR1 MDHEN, CDR2 SYDVKM. The V end was cut by 6 bases, the J end by 10 bases, with 16 bases between. The CDR3 spans 14 residues.

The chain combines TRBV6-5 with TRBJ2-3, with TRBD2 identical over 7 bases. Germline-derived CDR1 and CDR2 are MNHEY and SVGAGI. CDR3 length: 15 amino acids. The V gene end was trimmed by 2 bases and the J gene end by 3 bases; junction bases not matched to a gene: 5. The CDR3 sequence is CASSYERGETDTQYF. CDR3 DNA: TGTGCCAGCAGTTACGAACGGGGGGAGACAGATACGCAGTATTTT.

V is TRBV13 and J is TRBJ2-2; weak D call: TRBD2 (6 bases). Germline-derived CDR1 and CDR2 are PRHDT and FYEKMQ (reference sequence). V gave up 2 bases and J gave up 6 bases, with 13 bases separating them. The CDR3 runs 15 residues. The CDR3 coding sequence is TGTGCCAGCAGCTTAAACGCCCCGGGGGCCGGGGAGCTGTTTTTT. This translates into CASSLNAPGAGELFF.

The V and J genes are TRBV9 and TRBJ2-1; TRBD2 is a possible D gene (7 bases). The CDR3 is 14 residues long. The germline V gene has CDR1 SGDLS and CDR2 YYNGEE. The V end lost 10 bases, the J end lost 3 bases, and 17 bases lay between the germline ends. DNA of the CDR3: TGTGCCTCCAAGGAAGGGGGGGACTACAATGAGCAGTTCTTC. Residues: CASKEGGDYNEQFF.

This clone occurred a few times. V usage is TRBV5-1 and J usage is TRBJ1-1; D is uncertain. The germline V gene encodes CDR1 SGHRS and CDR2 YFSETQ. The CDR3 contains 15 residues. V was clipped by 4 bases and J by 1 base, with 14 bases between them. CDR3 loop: CASSRSSSENTEAFF. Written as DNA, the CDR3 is TGCGCCAGCAGCCGGTCTAGTTCGGAGAACACTGAAGCTTTCTTT.

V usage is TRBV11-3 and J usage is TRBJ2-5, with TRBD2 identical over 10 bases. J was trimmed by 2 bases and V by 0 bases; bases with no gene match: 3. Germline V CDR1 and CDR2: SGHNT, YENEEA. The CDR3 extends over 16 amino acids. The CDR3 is CASSLELAGAQETQYF. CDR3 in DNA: TGTGCCAGCAGCTTAGAGCTAGCGGGGGCGCAAGAGACCCAGTACTTC. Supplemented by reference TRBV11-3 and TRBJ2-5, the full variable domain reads EAGVVQSPRYKIIEKKQPVAFWCNPISGHNTLYWYLQNLGQGPELLIRYENEEAVDDSQLPKDRFSAERLKGVDSTLKIQPAELGDSAVYLCASSLELAGAQETQYFGPGTRLLVL.

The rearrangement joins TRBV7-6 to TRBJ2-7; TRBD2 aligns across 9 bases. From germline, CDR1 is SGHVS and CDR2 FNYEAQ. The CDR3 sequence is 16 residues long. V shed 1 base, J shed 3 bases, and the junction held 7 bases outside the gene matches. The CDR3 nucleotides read TGTGCCAGCAGCTTAGGAGCAGCGGGAGGTCTCTACGAGCAGTACTTC. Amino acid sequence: CASSLGAAGGLYEQYF.

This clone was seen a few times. CDR3 nucleotide sequence: TGTGCCAGCAGCTACCCCGGGATCGATCAGCCCCAGCATTTT. Protein product: CASSYPGIDQPQHF. This rearrangement joins TRBV5-4 to TRBJ1-5; D is unclear. The CDR3 has 14 amino acids. V lost 3 bases and J lost 5, with 12 bases in between. Germline-derived CDR1 and CDR2 are SGHNT and YYREEE (reference sequence).